This T cell receptor beta chain was sequenced in a study of shared clonotypes between healthy human individuals. Broader study findings: Across subsets, estimated richness was generally greater for naive than for memory populations.

Terminally differentiated effector memory CD45RA+ cells were left out of the naive CD8 fraction, which was CD45RO-negative and positively selected for CCR7. The repertoire was sequenced with immunoSEQ multiplex PCR; TCRdb's copy has only in-frame clones and lacks some. The data hold some 2 million clones, with approximately 95% observed a single time. Germline loops: CDR1 SEHNR, CDR2 FQNEAQ (reference sequence). This CDR3 has 14 amino acids. The V end was cut by 4 bases, the J end by 6 bases, with 12 bases between. Regarding this clone: Its target is not known.

This chain uses TRBV7-9 with TRBJ2-2, with unresolved D. This receptor was taken from a man between 18 and 29 years old in good health. Sequencing was performed on naive CD8+ T cells sorted from blood. CDR3 bases: TGTGCCAGCAGCTCTAGGTCGGTCCCCGGGGAGCTGTTTTTT. Amino acids: CASSSRSVPGELFF. The entire variable domain, with the rest obtained from reference TRBV7-9 and TRBJ2-2, is as follows: DTGVSQNPRHKITKRGQNVTFRCDPISEHNRLYWYRQTLGQGPEFLTYFQNEAQLEKSRLLSDRFSAERPKGSFSTLEIQRTEQGDSAMYLCASSSRSVPGELFFGEGSRLTVL.